This T cell receptor (beta chain) stems from a study of regulatory T cells in long-lasting Graves disease. Study-wide results and limits: Newly diagnosed disease favored TRBV20-1 and TRBJ2-1 over persistent disease.

According to the study, TCR beta libraries were built with iRepertoire HTBI primers and CDR3-region Arm-PCR. In TCRdb, the multiplex PCR reads were re-called with MiXCR into one record per CDR3 protein. This sample carries some 420,000 distinct CDR3 sequences, 22% of them seen once, and the ten largest clones take roughly 14%. Many counts were recorded for this clonotype. Its target is unknown. This sample's time point: persistent/refractory GD, antithyroid drugs over 5 years with positive TRAb. RNA isolated from PBMCs was used to make the TCR library. Patients of an endocrinology department in Xi'an, China, were included. A peripheral blood sample, around 8.5 milliliters in volume, was drawn into EDTA tubes. The V end lost 6 bases, the J end lost 12 bases, and 27 bases lay between the germline ends. Germline-derived CDR1 and CDR2 are MNHNS and SASEGT. CDR3 length: 17 amino acids.

The sample was peripheral blood mononuclear cells (PBMCs), taken when the disease was refractory, from a patient treated with antithyroid drugs. This receptor was taken from a female donor with Graves disease. The V call is TRBV6-1, the J call TRBJ1-6; no reliable D call. Here the CDR3 DNA reads TGTGCCAGCAGCCAAAAGGGAATGGACCGGCCTGCTAGACCCCTCCACTTT. Protein product: CASSQKGMDRPARPLHF.